This T cell receptor (beta chain) was obtained from a study of post-analysis software for immune sequencing data. Study as a whole: As for disease course, relapsing-remitting, secondary progressive and progressive-relapsing multiple sclerosis were all included. Study-wide results and caveats: Controls significantly exceeded multiple sclerosis patients in normalized Chao1 diversity. Strong co-clustering by F measure was evident for samples that had been prepared in the same batch. In patients, TRBV5-6, TRBV5-1 and TRBV20-1 belonged to roughly 5 TRBV segments found more frequently than in controls.

The CDR3 runs to 15 residues. Germline V CDR1 and CDR2: MGHDK, SYGVNS. Of note for this clonotype: Antigen: not known. An end of the junction does not agree with germline; a read error may underlie this.

The library was made from cDNA and included unique molecular identifiers. Once about 0.9 to 11 million T cells were used, hundreds of thousands of cDNA molecules resulted. TCRdb re-derived calls from the PCR reads in MiXCR, one entry per CDR3 protein. This table holds around 500,000 distinct CDR3 sequences, under 40% found once. The chain has TRBV25-1 and TRBJ2-3; perhaps TRBD2 as D (5 bases). The source material was blood. The clonotype originates from a girl aged 2-17 years with multiple sclerosis. Here the CDR3 reads CAGRGLGGLTDTQYF. The CDR3 DNA reads as TGTGCCGGCAGAGGGCTGGGTGGACTCACAGATACGCAGTATTTT.